The 24 T cell receptor beta chains listed next were all sequenced from one sample in a study of blood T cell repertoires in COVID-19. Assay used: immunoSEQ multiplex PCR; TCRdb lists only in-frame clones, some missing. The top ten clones hold roughly 2.6% of a sample with some 200,000 clones, around 87% of them seen once. Input material: peripheral blood. All receptors come from a middle-aged man with active or convalescent COVID-19.

Concerning this clone: At one end, the junction sequence differs from germline, possibly due to a read error. The rearrangement links TRBV3-1 (or the pseudogene TRBV3-2) to TRBJ1-2; no clear D. The CDR3 is 12 amino acids. Per germline, CDR1 LGHDT and CDR2 YNNKEL (reference sequence). The CDR3 DNA reads TGTGCCAGCAGCCAAGCGAGAGGCGGTTTCGCCTTC. This codes for CASSQARGGFAF.

The chain uses TRBV5-8 and TRBJ2-7, with 12 bases fitting TRBD1. Germline CDR1 and CDR2: SGHTS and YDEGEE. Trimming cost V 2 bases and J 6 bases; bases outside gene matches: 6. This CDR3 is 15 amino acids long. CDR3 protein: CASSLPGQGALEQYF. CDR3 bases: TGTGCCAGCAGCTTACCGGGACAGGGGGCTCTCGAGCAGTACTTC.

This clone showed up just once. The chain combines TRBV10-1 with TRBJ2-1; 7 bases are shared with TRBD1. Looked up from germline, CDR1 is WNHNN and CDR2 is SYGVQD (reference sequence). The CDR3 runs to 13 residues. The V and J ends lost 5 bases and 5 bases, in that order; junction bases with no gene match: 3. In nucleotides, the CDR3 is TGCGCCAGCAGTAAAGGGACAGACAATGAGCAGTTCTTC. Its protein product is CASSKGTDNEQFF.

V is TRBV2 and J is TRBJ2-5; perhaps TRBD1 as D (6 bases). V lost 6 bases to trimming and J lost 3 bases, with 14 bases between them. Germline V gene data show CDR1 as SNHLY and CDR2 as FYNNEI. This CDR3 has 14 amino acids. CDR3 sequence reads: CASRSRTGKETQYF. CDR3 nucleotides: TGTGCCAGCAGATCCAGAACAGGGAAAGAGACCCAGTACTTC.

The chain couples TRBV4-1 to TRBJ1-2; 7 nucleotides align to TRBD1. J lost 7 bases, V lost 1 base, and 6 bases had no gene match. CDR1 and CDR2 (germline): MGHRA, YSYEKL. This CDR3 spans 14 amino acids. In DNA form, the CDR3 reads TGCGCCAGCAGCCAAGTAGGGGGCGCAGGTGGCTACACCTTC. Residues: CASSQVGGAGGYTF.

The chain uses TRBV6-5 and TRBJ2-2; TRBD1 matches 8 bases. Per the germline V gene, CDR1 is MNHEY and CDR2 is SVGAGI. The CDR3 loop spans 15 amino acids. The J segment lost 6 bases and the V segment lost 10 bases, leaving 13 bases of the junction unmatched. CDR3 coding DNA: TGTGCCACCGCCGGTAGCAGGGGGCCGGCCGGGGAGCTGTTTTTT. It is translated as CATAGSRGPAGELFF.

V usage is TRBV5-1 and J usage is TRBJ2-7; perhaps TRBD1 as D (6 bases). The V end lost 0 bases, the J end lost 0 bases, and 10 bases lay between the germline ends. The germline V gene has CDR1 SGHRS and CDR2 YFSETQ. CDR3 length: 15 amino acids. This chain's CDR3 is CASSLELGASYEQYF. The CDR3 DNA is TGCGCCAGCAGCTTGGAACTGGGGGCCTCCTACGAGCAGTACTTC.

The CDR3 sequence: CASSQDPRDRVTEAFF. DNA of the CDR3: TGTGCCAGCAGCCAAGATCCCCGGGACAGGGTCACTGAAGCTTTCTTT. This chain connects TRBV4-2 to TRBJ1-1, with TRBD1 identical over 9 bases. The CDR3 is 16 residues long. V lost 0 bases, J lost 4 bases, and 6 bases stayed unmatched. Per germline, CDR1 LGHNA and CDR2 YNFKEQ.

This clone has a single count. The chain is built from TRBV4-3 and TRBJ1-3; no clear D gene. The germline gives CDR1 LGHNA, CDR2 YSLEER. Trimming left V 1 base short and J 4 bases short, with 8 bases between. CDR3 length: 14 amino acids. The chain's CDR3 is CASSQVPRGNTIYF. The DNA of the CDR3 is TGCGCCAGCAGCCAAGTACCCAGAGGAAACACCATATATTTT.

This clone occurred once. The genes are TRBV5-4 and TRBJ1-2; TRBD1 matches at 7 bases. Germline V gene sequence: CDR1 SGHNT, CDR2 YYREEE (reference sequence). The CDR3 runs 13 residues. The J segment lost 12 bases and the V segment lost 3 bases, leaving 11 bases of the junction unmatched. In DNA, the CDR3 is TGTGCCAGCAGCTGGGGAGAGACAGGGCTCCACACCTTC. This codes for CASSWGETGLHTF.

The chain has TRBV5-6 and TRBJ2-7; no clear D. Germline lookup yields CDR1 SGHDT and CDR2 YYEEEE. The CDR3 loop spans 14 amino acids. V was pared by 2 bases and J by 3 bases, with 12 bases between. The CDR3 nucleotides are TGTGCCAGCAGCTTCGGTACAAGAGGCTACGAGCAGTACTTC. Translating gives CASSFGTRGYEQYF.

V gene TRBV12-3 or TRBV12-4 combines with J gene TRBJ1-1; D unresolved. The CDR3 runs to 13 residues. V lost 8 bases and J lost 0, with 10 bases in between. The CDR3 nucleotides read TGTGCCAGCGTATTTTACATGAACACTGAAGCTTTCTTT. Encoded protein: CASVFYMNTEAFF.

The rearrangement uses TRBV7-9 and TRBJ1-2, with D uncertain. Deletions cut 0 bases from V and 1 base from J, with 9 bases between. CDR3 length: 15 amino acids. Looked up from germline, CDR1 is SEHNR and CDR2 is FQNEAQ (reference sequence). CDR3 DNA sequence: TGTGCCAGCAGCTTAGCCAGTTTTTATAACTATGGCTACACCTTC. Residues: CASSLASFYNYGYTF. Full variable domain (missing parts from reference TRBV7-9 and TRBJ1-2): DTGVSQNPRHKITKRGQNVTFRCDPISEHNRLYWYRQTLGQGPEFLTYFQNEAQLEKSRLLSDRFSAERPKGSFSTLEIQRTEQGDSAMYLCASSLASFYNYGYTFGSGTRLTVV.

CDR3 DNA sequence: TGTGCCAGCAGCCCTAGCGGGGGGACAGATACGCAGTATTTT. It yields the protein CASSPSGGTDTQYF. V gene TRBV27 combines with J gene TRBJ2-3, with TRBD2 matching 11 bases. Per germline, CDR1 MNHEY and CDR2 SMNVEV (reference sequence). The CDR3 covers 14 residues. After removal of 6 bases from V and 3 bases from J, the junction contained 2 bases not matched to a gene.

This clone was seen only once. J is TRBJ2-2 and V is TRBV9; the match to TRBD1 covers 7 bases. CDR1 and CDR2 (germline): SGDLS, YYNGEE. The CDR3 is made up of 15 amino acids. After removal of 3 bases from V and 0 bases from J, the junction contained 2 bases not matched to a gene. CDR3 nucleotides: TGTGCCAGCAGCGGGGGACAGACGAACACCGGGGAGCTGTTTTTT. It specifies CASSGGQTNTGELFF.

This chain connects TRBV19 to TRBJ1-1; D might be TRBD1 (6 bases). Trimming shortened V by 3 bases and J by 6 bases, and 17 bases separated the two germline ends. Germline CDR1 reads LNHDA; CDR2 reads SQIVND (reference sequence). The CDR3 covers 15 residues. CDR3 coding DNA: TGTGCCAGTAGTATCCAAAACAGGGAAATATCTGAAGCTTTCTTT. Amino acids: CASSIQNREISEAFF.

DNA for the CDR3: TGTGCCAGTAGAAACCGGGACAGGGACAATCAGCCCCAGCATTTT. Encoded protein: CASRNRDRDNQPQHF. The gene calls are TRBV19 and TRBJ1-5; TRBD1 agrees at 9 bases. The CDR3 runs 15 residues. Looked up from germline, CDR1 is LNHDA and CDR2 is SQIVND (reference sequence). Trimming at V came to 6 bases and at J to 3 bases, leaving 6 bases not matched to a gene.

This chain joins TRBV10-2 and TRBJ1-4, with 7 bases identical to TRBD1. The CDR3 sequence is 14 residues long. The ends lost 6 bases at V and 5 bases at J; junction bases unmatched: 6. Germline lookup yields CDR1 WSHSY and CDR2 SAAADI. The DNA of the CDR3 is TGCGCCAGCAGCGAGGGGACAGTCAATGAAAAACTGTTTTTT. Translated, it gives CASSEGTVNEKLFF.

This chain uses TRBV6-6 with TRBJ2-7, with D possibly matching TRBD2 (6 bases). Germline assignment: CDR1 MNHNY and CDR2 SVGAGI (reference sequence). The ends were cut back, 2 bases at V and 3 bases at J, with 17 bases in the middle. The CDR3 totals 16 residues. CDR3 nucleotides: TGTGCCAGCAGTTACCCCAGTGGGCGGGGAGACTACGAGCAGTACTTC. Its protein product is CASSYPSGRGDYEQYF.

In DNA form, the CDR3 reads TGCGCCAGCGCCCCCACAACCGGGACAGCGAACACTGAAGCTTTCTTT. This codes for CASAPTTGTANTEAFF. The chain employs TRBV5-1 and TRBJ1-1; TRBD1 aligns across 7 bases. The V gene end was trimmed by 7 bases and the J gene end by 1 base; junction bases not matched to a gene: 13. Germline V gene lookup returns CDR1 SGHRS and CDR2 YFSETQ. The CDR3 extends over 16 amino acids.

J is TRBJ1-6 and V is TRBV12-2; TRBD1, the table's D call, was not compared with the DNA. TRBV12-2 is shown as a pseudogene. CDR3 length: 15 amino acids. The CDR3, as DNA: TGTGCAAGTCGCTTAGTGGACAGGGGTGTCTCACCCCTCCACTTT. Its protein is CASRLVDRGVSPLHF.

The V and J genes are TRBV4-2 and TRBJ2-7, with 11 bases aligning to TRBD2. The CDR3 totals 15 residues. From germline, CDR1 is LGHNA and CDR2 YNFKEQ. The V gene end was trimmed by 2 bases and the J gene end by 1 base; junction bases not matched to a gene: 1. The CDR3 loop is CASSQLAGGSYEQYF. The DNA of the CDR3 is TGTGCCAGCAGCCAACTAGCGGGGGGATCCTACGAGCAGTACTTC.

The rearrangement joins TRBV13 to TRBJ1-1, with unresolved D. The length of the CDR3 is 13 residues. V was trimmed by 5 bases and J by 4 bases, leaving 11 bases between them. CDR1 and CDR2 (germline): PRHDT, FYEKMQ (reference sequence). CDR3 DNA: TGTGCCAGCAGCCCTGGGCCTGGCACTGAAGCTTTCTTT. Its translation is CASSPGPGTEAFF. Filled out from reference TRBV13 and TRBJ1-1, the complete variable domain reads AAGVIQSPRHLIKEKRETATLKCYPIPRHDTVYWYQQGPGQDPQFLISFYEKMQSDKGSIPDRFSAQQFSDYHSELNMSSLELGDSALYFCASSPGPGTEAFFGQGTRLTVV.

The chain recombines TRBV7-2 with TRBJ1-6, with TRBD1 matching over 8 bases. CDR1 and CDR2 from the germline V gene are SGHTA and FQGNSA. The CDR3 contains 15 residues. Germline trimming cut 2 bases from V and 10 bases from J; bases unmatched to any gene: 7. CDR3 residues: CASSLRGQVNSPLHF. The CDR3 DNA sequence: TGTGCCAGCAGCTTAAGGGGACAGGTAAACTCACCCCTCCACTTT. The full variable domain, its missing parts supplied by reference TRBV7-2 and TRBJ1-6, is GAGVSQSPSNKVTEKGKDVELRCDPISGHTALYWYRQSLGQGLEFLIYFQGNSAPDKSGLPSDRFSAERTGGSVSTLTIQRTQQEDSAVYLCASSLRGQVNSPLHFGNGTRLTVT.